These 32 T cell receptor beta chains were all obtained from the same sample, sequenced in a study of response to subunit inactivated influenza vaccine. In TCRdb, the RT-PCR reads were re-called with MiXCR into one record per CDR3 protein. The profile shows about 180,000 distinct CDR3 sequences, about 9.3% of them singletons. The source was non-naive T cells sorted from PBMCs, collected on the day of vaccination. The origin of the receptors is a man between 45 and 60 years old who received an inactivated influenza vaccine.

This clonotype came up a few times. The chain couples TRBV28 to TRBJ2-7; 13 bases match TRBD2. CDR1 is MDHEN and CDR2 is SYDVKM in the germline V gene. The CDR3 consists of 18 residues. Trimming took 8 bases from V and 2 from J; bases not matched to a gene: 15. The CDR3: CASGELAGLAGSPYEQYF. In DNA, the CDR3 is TGTGCCAGCGGGGAGCTAGCGGGACTAGCGGGGTCTCCCTACGAGCAGTACTTC.

The V and J genes are TRBV6-2 or TRBV6-3 and TRBJ1-2; perhaps TRBD1 as D (6 bases). From germline, CDR1 is MNHEY and CDR2 SVGEGT. V lost 0 bases and J lost 8, with 13 bases in between. The CDR3 length is 14 residues. Here the CDR3 reads CASSYSIGQQGYTF. For the CDR3, the DNA is TGTGCCAGCAGTTACTCGATTGGACAGCAAGGCTACACCTTC.

This clonotype was observed many times. The genes are TRBV9 and TRBJ2-5; 8 bases line up with TRBD1. This CDR3 has 17 residues. Trimming cost V 3 bases and J 5 bases; bases outside gene matches: 15. In germline, CDR1 is SGDLS, CDR2 YYNGEE. The CDR3 nucleotides are TGTGCCAGCAGCGCCCACAGTCAGGGGGCAAGTAGGGAGACCCAGTACTTC. Translating it yields CASSAHSQGASRETQYF.

Only a few counts were recorded for this clonotype. The chain couples TRBV5-1 to TRBJ2-2, with 12 bases matching TRBD2. Losses at the gene ends were 6 bases for V and 5 bases for J; bases not matched to a gene: 5. Germline CDR1 is SGHRS and CDR2 is YFSETQ. This CDR3 contains 15 residues. The CDR3 here is CASNPGTSGTGELFF. CDR3 bases: TGCGCCAGCAACCCTGGGACTAGCGGGACCGGGGAGCTGTTTTTT.

This clonotype was seen a handful of times. V is TRBV10-3 and J is TRBJ2-3; 7 positions agree with TRBD2. CDR3 length: 15 residues. Germline assignment: CDR1 ENHRY and CDR2 SYGVKD. The ends lost 2 bases at V and 0 bases at J; junction bases unmatched: 2. CDR3 in amino acids: CAISEKRGSTDTQYF. The CDR3 bases are TGTGCCATCAGTGAGAAGCGGGGTAGCACAGATACGCAGTATTTT.

The genes are TRBV10-2 and TRBJ1-2, with 7 nucleotides matching TRBD1. The CDR3 length is 16 residues. Germline CDR1 is WSHSY and CDR2 is SAAADI. The junction had 13 bases not matched to a gene; V was cut back by 4 bases and J by 5 bases. The CDR3 reads CASSAPQGLGTYGYTF. Here the CDR3 DNA reads TGCGCCAGCAGTGCACCACAGGGGCTGGGAACGTATGGCTACACCTTC.

V is TRBV9 and J is TRBJ2-5; D might be TRBD2 (5 bases). Germline V CDR1 and CDR2: SGDLS, YYNGEE. Trimming cost V 4 bases and J 5 bases, with 18 bases left between them. CDR3 length: 15 residues. CDR3 sequence (DNA): TGTGCCAGCAGCCCGAGGACGGGGAACGGGGAGACCCAGTACTTC. Its translation is CASSPRTGNGETQYF.

Concerning this clonotype: A much larger clone lies a single base off, so this may be a read error. The genes are TRBV5-1 and TRBJ2-5, with D possibly matching TRBD2 (6 bases). Germline V gene data show CDR1 as SGHRS and CDR2 as YFSETQ. This CDR3 is 14 amino acids long. CDR3 DNA: TGCGCCAGCAGATCCGGGAGAAGCACGGAGACCCAGCACTTC. It encodes CASRSGRSTETQHF.

This clonotype was picked up a small number of times. V gene TRBV12-3 or TRBV12-4 combines with J gene TRBJ2-3, with 12 bases lining up with TRBD2. The length of the CDR3 is 15 residues. The V and J ends lost 3 bases and 6 bases, in that order; junction bases with no gene match: 4. This chain's CDR3 is CASSFSSGGGDTQYF. In DNA form, the CDR3 reads TGTGCCAGCAGTTTTTCTAGCGGGGGGGGGGATACGCAGTATTTT.

This clonotype was observed many times. V gene TRBV12-3 or TRBV12-4 combines with J gene TRBJ2-3, with 11 bases fitting TRBD2. This CDR3 is 15 amino acids long. The V and J ends lost 3 bases and 8 bases, in that order; junction bases with no gene match: 7. The CDR3 DNA follows: TGTGCCAGCAGTTTCGTAGCGGGAGGGCCGGTTACGCAGTATTTT. It translates to CASSFVAGGPVTQYF.

This clonotype was counted at least ten times. The chain uses TRBV12-3 or TRBV12-4 and TRBJ2-7; the match to TRBD1 covers 12 bases. Trimming cost V 6 bases and J 4 bases; bases outside gene matches: 4. The CDR3 runs to 14 residues. The CDR3 region is CASRGQGALYEQYF. In nucleotides, the CDR3 is TGTGCCAGCAGGGGACAGGGGGCTTTATACGAGCAGTACTTC.

This clonotype was observed a handful of times. The rearrangement uses TRBV20-1 and TRBJ2-7; D tentatively reads TRBD1 or TRBD2 (5 bases each). The CDR3 extends over 14 amino acids. Trimming removed 0 bases from V and 7 bases from J, with 16 bases in between. CDR1 and CDR2 (germline): DFQATT, SNEGSKA (reference sequence). CDR3 sequence reads: CSARDLGRIGEQYF. In nucleotides, the CDR3 is TGCAGTGCTAGAGATCTGGGACGGATTGGTGAGCAGTACTTC.

There are many counts of this clonotype. This sequence joins TRBV29-1 and TRBJ2-7; tentative D call: TRBD2 (6 bases). Germline V gives CDR1 SQVTM, CDR2 ANQGSEA. V was clipped by 6 bases and J by 6 bases, with 18 bases between them. The CDR3 extends over 13 amino acids. This CDR3 is CSVGRETSTEQYF. CDR3 coding DNA: TGCAGCGTGGGACGGGAGACCTCTACCGAGCAGTACTTC.

This clonotype occurred many times. V gene TRBV20-1 combines with J gene TRBJ2-7; TRBD1 agrees at 9 bases. Losses at the gene ends were 3 bases for V and 4 bases for J; bases not matched to a gene: 4. Germline-derived CDR1 and CDR2 are DFQATT and SNEGSKA (reference sequence). The CDR3 sequence is 13 residues long. CDR3 in DNA: TGCAGTGCTAGGGCGGACAGGGGTTACGAGCAGTACTTC. Translation gives CSARADRGYEQYF.

This clonotype was picked up many times. The CDR3 reads CASSFGQGTDTQYF. Written as DNA, the CDR3 is TGTGCCAGCAGTTTTGGGCAGGGCACAGATACGCAGTATTTT. The chain recombines TRBV12-3 or TRBV12-4 with TRBJ2-3; D is uncertain. The CDR3 contains 14 residues. V shed 3 bases and J shed 1 base, with 8 bases lying between them.

The gene calls are TRBV9 and TRBJ2-7; 7 bases line up with TRBD1. Germline values: CDR1 SGDLS, CDR2 YYNGEE. V shed 3 bases, J shed 0 bases, and the junction held 6 bases outside the gene matches. CDR3 length: 15 amino acids. The CDR3, as DNA: TGTGCCAGCAGCGCAGGGGACAGACCCTCCTACGAGCAGTACTTC. Its protein is CASSAGDRPSYEQYF.

About this clonotype: At one boundary the junction diverges from the germline segment, which might be a read error. The gene calls are TRBV20-1 and TRBJ2-7; 10 nucleotides align to TRBD2. In germline, CDR1 is DFQATT, CDR2 SNEGSKA (reference sequence). This CDR3 is built from 17 residues. This chain's CDR3 is CCARALLAGADPHEQYF. CDR3 in DNA: TGCTGTGCTAGGGCCCTTCTAGCGGGAGCGGACCCCCACGAGCAGTACTTC.

This clonotype was counted between two and nine times. The chain links TRBV3-1 to TRBJ2-7, with D perhaps TRBD1 or TRBD2 (5 bases each). CDR3 size: 13 residues. Between the trimmed V and J ends, which lost 4 bases and 2 bases, there was a span of 9 bases. Looked up from germline, CDR1 is LGHDT and CDR2 is YNNKEL (reference sequence). CDR3 protein: CASSRLGAYEQYF. CDR3 DNA sequence: TGTGCCAGCAGCCGCCTGGGGGCCTACGAGCAGTACTTC.

Written as DNA, the CDR3 is TGTGCCAGCGGGAGGGACAGACAAGAGACCCAGTACTTC. Protein: CASGRDRQETQYF. The genes are TRBV18 and TRBJ2-5; either TRBD1 or TRBD2 may fit D (7 bases each). V was cut by 8 bases and J by 2 bases, with 12 bases left in between. Germline V gene sequence: CDR1 KGHSH, CDR2 LQKENI. CDR3 length equals 13 residues.

This clonotype was seen repeatedly, ten times or more. The chain's CDR3 is CASSLDVGEKLFF. DNA for the CDR3: TGTGCCAGCAGCTTAGACGTTGGAGAAAAACTGTTTTTT. This chain connects TRBV7-9 to TRBJ1-4, with unresolved D. The CDR3 totals 13 residues. Germline assignment: CDR1 SEHNR and CDR2 FQNEAQ (reference sequence). Between the trimmed V and J ends, which lost 1 base and 8 bases, there was a span of 8 bases.

This chain connects TRBV5-1 to TRBJ1-4, with D unclear. This CDR3 is 13 amino acids long. The germline V and J ends were trimmed by 4 bases and 8 bases, with 12 bases remaining between them. Germline values: CDR1 SGHRS, CDR2 YFSETQ. The CDR3 nucleotides are TGCGCCAGCAGCCCACCGTCGGCGGAAAAACTGTTTTTT. Its translation: CASSPPSAEKLFF.

Ten or more counts support this clonotype. J is TRBJ1-5 and V is TRBV28; 10 bases agree with TRBD1. From germline, CDR1 is MDHEN and CDR2 SYDVKM. This CDR3 spans 15 amino acids. The junction had 4 bases not matched to a gene; V was cut back by 6 bases and J by 2 bases. In DNA form, the CDR3 reads TGTGCCAGCAGAGGACAGGGGGTTCGCAATCAGCCCCAGCATTTT. It encodes CASRGQGVRNQPQHF.

The gene calls are TRBV7-2 and TRBJ2-5, with 10 positions matching TRBD2. The CDR3 has 16 amino acids. V was pared by 3 bases and J by 5 bases, with 9 bases of the junction left unmatched. Germline V gene sequence: CDR1 SGHTA, CDR2 FQGNSA. Here the CDR3 reads CASSFSGGSPRETQYF. DNA for the CDR3: TGTGCCAGCAGCTTTAGCGGGGGGTCCCCGCGGGAGACCCAGTACTTC.

This clonotype turned up a few times. The chain couples TRBV28 to TRBJ1-1; D is perhaps TRBD1 (5 bases). The CDR3 runs to 15 residues. Trimming pared 5 bases from V and 0 bases from J, leaving 13 bases between. From germline, CDR1 is MDHEN and CDR2 SYDVKM. This CDR3 reads CASSKEEGMNTEAFF. CDR3 sequence (DNA): TGTGCCAGCAGTAAAGAGGAGGGGATGAACACTGAAGCTTTCTTT.

J is TRBJ2-3 and V is TRBV10-3, with 7 bases lining up with TRBD1. Trimming removed 0 bases from V and 4 bases from J; junction bases left unmatched: 4. Germline lookup yields CDR1 ENHRY and CDR2 SYGVKD. The CDR3 contains 15 residues. In DNA, the CDR3 is TGTGCCATCAGTGAGTCGAGCGGACAGGCAGATACGCAGTATTTT. Translation: CAISESSGQADTQYF.

The sample holds many counts of this clonotype. CDR3 nucleotides: TGCGCCAGCAGACAGGAAAATGAAAAACTGTTTTTT. It specifies CASRQENEKLFF. The rearrangement uses TRBV5-1 and TRBJ1-4; a weak D match, TRBD1 (5 bases). CDR3 length equals 12 residues. Trimming took off 5 bases at V and 5 bases at J, with 7 bases between the two ends. CDR1 and CDR2 (germline): SGHRS, YFSETQ. Variable domain in full (rest from reference TRBV5-1 and TRBJ1-4): KAGVTQTPRYLIKTRGQQVTLSCSPISGHRSVSWYQQTPGQGLQFLFEYFSETQRNKGNFPGRFSGRQFSNSRSEMNVSTLELGDSALYLCASRQENEKLFFGSGTQLSVL.

In its sample, this clonotype was seen many times. The V gene is TRBV12-3 or TRBV12-4, the J gene TRBJ2-3, with a tentative D call TRBD1 (6 bases). CDR3 length: 15 amino acids. Trimming took off 3 bases at V and 2 bases at J, with 12 bases between the two ends. This chain's CDR3 is CASSLGAGPTDTQYF. Written as DNA, the CDR3 is TGTGCCAGCAGTTTGGGGGCAGGACCCACAGATACGCAGTATTTT.

This clonotype was seen a handful of times. The genes are TRBV6-6 and TRBJ2-7; 8 bases align to TRBD1. CDR3 length: 13 residues. CDR1 is MNHNY, CDR2 SVGAGI, per germline (reference sequence). The junction had 8 bases not matched to a gene; V was cut back by 6 bases and J by 7 bases. CDR3 nucleotides: TGTGCCAGCAGGGGACAGGTTGGTCAGGAGCAGTACTTC. The encoded protein is CASRGQVGQEQYF.

With respect to this clonotype: A junction end diverges from the germline sequence, so it may reflect a read error. This chain uses TRBV3-1 with TRBJ2-1, with 10 bases that match TRBD1. Germline loops: CDR1 LGHDT, CDR2 YNNKEL (reference sequence). The CDR3 contains 16 residues. Here the CDR3 reads CASSRCRQGAANEQFF. The CDR3 DNA reads as TGCGCCAGCAGCCGATGCCGACAGGGGGCGGCGAATGAGCAGTTCTTC.

Many counts were recorded for this clonotype. This chain joins TRBV7-9 and TRBJ2-7, with unresolved D. V lost 5 bases and J lost 4, with 12 bases in between. CDR3 size: 13 residues. CDR1 is SEHNR and CDR2 is FQNEAQ in the germline V gene (reference sequence). The DNA for the CDR3 is TGTGCCAGCAGCCCCCCCTCGAGATACGAGCAGTACTTC. Translation: CASSPPSRYEQYF.

This chain joins TRBV6-5 and TRBJ2-7; 11 nucleotides line up with TRBD2. CDR1 MNHEY and CDR2 SVGAGI come from the germline V gene. V lost 2 bases and J lost 0; bases outside the gene matches: 9. CDR3 length: 18 residues. The DNA for the CDR3 is TGTGCCAGCAGTTACGGGATCGGGACTAGCGGTAACTCCTACGAGCAGTACTTC. Protein: CASSYGIGTSGNSYEQYF.

This clonotype turned up a few times. V and J are TRBV20-1 and TRBJ1-5; D remains ambiguous. This CDR3 comprises 12 residues. V dropped 6 bases and J dropped 5 bases, with 11 bases sitting between them. Germline-derived CDR1 and CDR2 are DFQATT and SNEGSKA (reference sequence). This CDR3 is CSATPRDQPQHF. The DNA for the CDR3 is TGCAGTGCAACCCCAAGAGATCAGCCCCAGCATTTT.